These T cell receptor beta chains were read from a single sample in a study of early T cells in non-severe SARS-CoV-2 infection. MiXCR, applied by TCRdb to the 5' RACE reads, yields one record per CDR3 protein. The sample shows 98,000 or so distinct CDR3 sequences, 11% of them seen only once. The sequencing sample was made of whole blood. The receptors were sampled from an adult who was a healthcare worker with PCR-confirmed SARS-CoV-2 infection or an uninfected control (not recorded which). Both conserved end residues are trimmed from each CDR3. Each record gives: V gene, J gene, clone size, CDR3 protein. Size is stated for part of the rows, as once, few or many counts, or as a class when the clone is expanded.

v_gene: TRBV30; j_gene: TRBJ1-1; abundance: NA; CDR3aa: AWSGVGTEAF
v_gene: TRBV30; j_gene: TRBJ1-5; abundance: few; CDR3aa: AWSARLQGARQPQH
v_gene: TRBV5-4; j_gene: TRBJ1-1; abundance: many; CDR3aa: ANQDSRGSEAF
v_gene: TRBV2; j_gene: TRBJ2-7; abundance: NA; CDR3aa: ASSSTIYEQY
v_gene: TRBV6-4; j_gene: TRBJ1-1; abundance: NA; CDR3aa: ASSDRSGTEAF
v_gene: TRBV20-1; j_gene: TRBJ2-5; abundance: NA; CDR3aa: SAGPGRRELYQETQY
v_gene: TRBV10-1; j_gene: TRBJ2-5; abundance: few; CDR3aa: ASSFGPNQETQY
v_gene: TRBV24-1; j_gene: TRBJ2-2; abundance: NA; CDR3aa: ATSDTGTGVTGELF
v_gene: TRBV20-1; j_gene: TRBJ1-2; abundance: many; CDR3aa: SAGRQGANYGYT
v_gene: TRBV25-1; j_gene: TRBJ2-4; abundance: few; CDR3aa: ASSEFGGGGKNIQY
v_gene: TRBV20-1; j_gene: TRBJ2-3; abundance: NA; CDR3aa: SATQEASTETQY
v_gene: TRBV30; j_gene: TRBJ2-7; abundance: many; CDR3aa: AGMDRVTYEQY
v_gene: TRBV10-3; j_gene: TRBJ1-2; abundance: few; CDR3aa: AISDGLRT
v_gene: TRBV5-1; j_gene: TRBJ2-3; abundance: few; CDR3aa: ASSLRSQRELRTDTQY
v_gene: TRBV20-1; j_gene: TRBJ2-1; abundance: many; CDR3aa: SAAGTSGYNEQF
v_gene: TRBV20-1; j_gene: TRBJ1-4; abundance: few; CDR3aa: SARPGAGNEKLF
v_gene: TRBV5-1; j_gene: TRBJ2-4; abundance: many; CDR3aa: ASSYETGPTAVVAKNIQY
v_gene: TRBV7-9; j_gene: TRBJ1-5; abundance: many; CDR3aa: ASSYGQSNQPQH
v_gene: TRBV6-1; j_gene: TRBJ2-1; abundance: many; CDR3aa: ASMSGGNYNEQF
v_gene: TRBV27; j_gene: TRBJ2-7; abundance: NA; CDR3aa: ASRHNLIQGEQY
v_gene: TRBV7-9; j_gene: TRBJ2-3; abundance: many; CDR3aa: ASSLALVLAGGRDTQY
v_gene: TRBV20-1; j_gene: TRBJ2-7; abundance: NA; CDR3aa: SASGDRTTYEQY
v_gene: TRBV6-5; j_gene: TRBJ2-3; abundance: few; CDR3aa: ASSYSRADTQY
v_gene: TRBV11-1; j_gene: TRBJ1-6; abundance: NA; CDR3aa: ASSSEGAVDSPLH
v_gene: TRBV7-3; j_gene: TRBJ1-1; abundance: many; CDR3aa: ASSSGRPEDEAF
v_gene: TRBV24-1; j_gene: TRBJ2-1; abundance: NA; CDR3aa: ATSDLLTSGRNEQF
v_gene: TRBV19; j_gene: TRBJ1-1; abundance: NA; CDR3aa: ASKGSYFTDTEAF
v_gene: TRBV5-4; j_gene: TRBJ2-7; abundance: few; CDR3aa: ASSFGATYEQY
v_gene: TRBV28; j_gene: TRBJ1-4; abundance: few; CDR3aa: ASSPRGGTANEKLF
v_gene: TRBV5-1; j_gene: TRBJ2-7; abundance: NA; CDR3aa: VSSPGVEQY
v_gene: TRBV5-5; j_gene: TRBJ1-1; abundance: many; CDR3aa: ASSLLEASGDTEAF
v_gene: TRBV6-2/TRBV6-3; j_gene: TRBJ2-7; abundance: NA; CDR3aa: ASSSRVKSSYEQY
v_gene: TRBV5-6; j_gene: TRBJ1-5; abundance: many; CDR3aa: ASSLTREYTYSNQPQH
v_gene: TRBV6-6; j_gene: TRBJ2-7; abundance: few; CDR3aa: ASAGQVSYEQY
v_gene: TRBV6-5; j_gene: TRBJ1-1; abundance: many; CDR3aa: ASNRQRNTEAF
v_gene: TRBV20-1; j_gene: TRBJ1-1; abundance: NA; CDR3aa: SARQNTEAF
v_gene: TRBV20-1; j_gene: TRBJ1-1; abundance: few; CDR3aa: SAPGTGGDEAF
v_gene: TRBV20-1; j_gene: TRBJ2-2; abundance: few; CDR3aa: SARDRTGELF
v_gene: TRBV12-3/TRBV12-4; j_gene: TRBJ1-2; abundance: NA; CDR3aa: ASRSPGRDGYT
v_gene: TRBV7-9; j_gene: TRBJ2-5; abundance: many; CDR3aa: ASSRQGGETQY
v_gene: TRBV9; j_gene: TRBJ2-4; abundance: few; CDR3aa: ASSAFKGAAKNIQY
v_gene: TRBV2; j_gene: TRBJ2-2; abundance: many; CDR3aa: ASSDGSGGTGELF
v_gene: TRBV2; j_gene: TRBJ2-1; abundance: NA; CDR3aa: ASRAGLAGPYNEQF
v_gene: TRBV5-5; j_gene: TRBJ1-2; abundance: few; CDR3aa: ASSPVEVLGYT
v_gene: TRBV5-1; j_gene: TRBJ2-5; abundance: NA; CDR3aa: ASSYGRQQETQY
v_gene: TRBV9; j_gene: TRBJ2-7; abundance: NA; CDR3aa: ASSVAGGTLAEQY
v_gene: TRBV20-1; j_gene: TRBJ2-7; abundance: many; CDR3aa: SAIGQGHYEQY
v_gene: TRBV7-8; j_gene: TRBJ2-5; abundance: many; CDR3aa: ASSVRLQETQY
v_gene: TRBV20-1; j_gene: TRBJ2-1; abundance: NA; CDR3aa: SGGTGGANEQF
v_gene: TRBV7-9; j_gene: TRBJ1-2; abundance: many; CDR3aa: ASSPIPAGRTSYT
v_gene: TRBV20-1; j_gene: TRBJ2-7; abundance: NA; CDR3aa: SADPGPTAGEQY
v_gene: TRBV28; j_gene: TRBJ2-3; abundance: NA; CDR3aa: ASSLDGSTDTQY
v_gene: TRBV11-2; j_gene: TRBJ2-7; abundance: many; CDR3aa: ASSWGTGLYEQY
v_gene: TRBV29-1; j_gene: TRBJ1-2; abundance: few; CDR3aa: SLESGKGYT
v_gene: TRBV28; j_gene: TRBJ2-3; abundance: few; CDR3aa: ASSSPTLTTSGRADTQY
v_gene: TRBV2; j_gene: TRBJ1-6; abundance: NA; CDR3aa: ASSDSGRDNSPLH
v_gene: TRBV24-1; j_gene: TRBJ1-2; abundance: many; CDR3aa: ATSKGPDYGYT
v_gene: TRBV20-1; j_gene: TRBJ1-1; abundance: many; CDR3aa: SARRDTEAF
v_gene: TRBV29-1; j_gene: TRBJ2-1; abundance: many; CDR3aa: SVEGRRLNEQF
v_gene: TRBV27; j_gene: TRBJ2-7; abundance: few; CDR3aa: ASSPDRASYEQY